A selection of T cell receptor beta chains follows, all from one sample in a study of OX40 agonist ivuxolimab in advanced cancers. Libraries were prepared by immunoSEQ multiplex PCR; TCRdb keeps only in-frame clonotypes and omits some of them. The sample records 9,500 to 12,000 clones, about 82% being singletons. The material was CD4+ or CD8+ T cells sorted from blood, obtained in a trial of the OX40 agonist ivuxolimab. These receptors were obtained from an adult with an advanced solid tumor such as melanoma, head and neck, liver or kidney cancer. CDR3s include the opening cysteine and the closing phenylalanine or tryptophan. Fields, in order: V gene, CDR3 length, clone size, CDR3 protein. Rows give clone size only sometimes, using once, few, many, or a class for an expanded clone.

V: TRBV7-9; length: 16; size: once; CDR3: CASSLELTLPADTQYF
V: TRBV27; length: 16; size: -; CDR3: CASYRGPGLPNNEQFF
V: TRBV11-2; length: 15; size: -; CDR3: CASSPGTGPAYEQYF
V: TRBV15; length: 21; size: large; CDR3: CATSRERDGRTPTANTGELFF
V: TRBV11-2; length: 16; size: -; CDR3: CASSLTGLAIYNEQFF
V: TRBV7-9; length: 13; size: -; CDR3: CASSPVPNEKLFF
V: TRBV6-6; length: 13; size: -; CDR3: CASSYVIQETQYF
V: TRBV10-3; length: 13; size: -; CDR3: CAISDLLPDTQYF
V: TRBV27; length: 14; size: -; CDR3: CASSFGRSTDTQYF
V: TRBV11-2; length: 17; size: -; CDR3: CASSETDTRPPPYEQYF
V: TRBV5-1; length: 12; size: -; CDR3: CASSLAWDEQFF
V: TRBV28; length: 14; size: -; CDR3: CASNLLENTGELFF
V: TRBV7-9; length: 18; size: -; CDR3: CASSLAHRTSGSKYEQFF
V: TRBV6-9; length: 13; size: once; CDR3: CASRDGLQETQYF
V: TRBV7-3; length: 16; size: -; CDR3: CASSHIHTGVQETQYF
V: TRBV7-2; length: 12; size: few; CDR3: CASSFPAYEQYF
V: TRBV7-6; length: 14; size: few; CDR3: CASSLGAGVSEQYF
V: TRBV7-9; length: 19; size: -; CDR3: CASSSPGLAGSYSTDTQYF
V: TRBV27; length: 14; size: -; CDR3: CASSLYENTGELFF
V: TRBV7-9; length: 14; size: -; CDR3: CASSPENANEKLFF
V: TRBV10-3; length: 14; size: -; CDR3: CAIREGTAAETQYF
V: TRBV5-4; length: 17; size: once; CDR3: CASSLGGARDKNQPQHF
V: TRBV4-1; length: 19; size: -; CDR3: CASSQASWTVRGPGTEAFF
V: TRBV4-1; length: 15; size: -; CDR3: CASSQGTGGSYEQYF
V: TRBV28; length: 15; size: -; CDR3: CASRITSSYNSPLHF
V: TRBV30; length: 11; size: -; CDR3: CAWSVTETQYF
V: TRBV6-1; length: 13; size: -; CDR3: CASSGGDSQPQHF
V: TRBV4-1; length: 15; size: -; CDR3: CASSQGSGRAYEQYF
V: TRBV10-3; length: 15; size: -; CDR3: CAISVPGANTGELFF
V: TRBV30; length: 14; size: -; CDR3: CAWSVFGIRYGYTF
V: TRBV4-1; length: 15; size: -; CDR3: CASSHSGGSYNEQFF
V: TRBV6-4; length: 16; size: -; CDR3: CASSEIETGGSYEQYF
V: TRBV7-9; length: 15; size: -; CDR3: CASSLGRNSYNEQFF
V: TRBV7-8; length: 13; size: -; CDR3: CASSAQVGAGYTF
V: TRBV28; length: 14; size: -; CDR3: CASFNQQGLAEAFF
V: TRBV27; length: 14; size: -; CDR3: CASSLQGGGYGYTF
V: TRBV6-5; length: 13; size: -; CDR3: CASSPGLSYEQYF
V: TRBV6-5; length: 15; size: -; CDR3: CASSPISGTYNEQFF
V: TRBV6-1; length: 14; size: few; CDR3: CASSTLSDTGELFF
V: TRBV7-9; length: 17; size: -; CDR3: CASSLSPTGVDFDEQFF
V: TRBV4-3; length: 14; size: -; CDR3: CASSQTTGGTEAFF
V: TRBV29-1; length: 16; size: -; CDR3: CSVEDFEREFGETQYF
V: TRBV29-1; length: 17; size: -; CDR3: CSGTGTGASRRTDTQYF
V: TRBV11-2; length: 13; size: -; CDR3: CASSLGRGYEQYF
V: TRBV29-1; length: 11; size: -; CDR3: CSVGGGYEQYF
V: TRBV11-2; length: 13; size: once; CDR3: CASSLGEAAEQYF
V: TRBV7-9; length: 12; size: -; CDR3: CASRAIYNEQFF
V: TRBV29-1; length: 15; size: -; CDR3: CSVDLAVSSYNEQFF
V: TRBV9; length: 12; size: -; CDR3: CASSVGLDEQYF
V: TRBV19; length: 12; size: -; CDR3: CASRGDSYEQYF
V: TRBV6-1; length: 12; size: few; CDR3: CASRESNQPQHF
V: TRBV7-2; length: 12; size: -; CDR3: CASSPDDQPQHF
V: TRBV7-2; length: 13; size: -; CDR3: CASSFPGAYEQYF
V: TRBV9; length: 16; size: -; CDR3: CASSVGLGGGSYEQYF
V: TRBV28; length: 12; size: -; CDR3: CASSFWTYEQYF
V: TRBV9; length: 15; size: -; CDR3: CASGSGLSSYNEQFF
V: TRBV6-5; length: 12; size: -; CDR3: CASSWLGNEQFF
V: TRBV29-1; length: 14; size: -; CDR3: CSVNGLAGAYEQYF
V: TRBV15; length: 15; size: -; CDR3: CATTAAGGPYNEQFF
V: TRBV27; length: 14; size: -; CDR3: CASSSGQGGNIQYF